This T cell receptor beta chain was sequenced in a study of CXCR3-negative and CXCR3-positive naive CD8 T cells. A note on this clonotype: Its antigen is currently unknown.

The authors made the TRB cDNA libraries by 5' RACE using UMI labels. TCRdb re-called the 5' RACE reads and shows each CDR3 protein once, DNA omitted. This sample's clone table lists around 63,000 distinct CDR3 sequences. Naive CD8+ T cells had a CD45RO-CCR7+CD27+CD95- phenotype. The CDR3 runs to 14 residues. Germline CDR1 reads SGHTA; CDR2 reads FQGNSA. Study outcomes and limitations: Greater hydrophobicity was found in TRB CDR3s of CXCR3-positive naive cells than of CXCR3-negative naive cells. Fresh PBMCs were used in most assays, and CXCR3 expression partially decreased after cryopreservation.

What was sequenced was naive CXCR3+ CD8+ T cells from blood. Regarding subset: CD45RO-CCR7+CD27+CD95- naive CD8+ T cells expressing CXCR3 (TNR3+). This TCR was sampled from a human donor in good health. Some clones in this sample may be carry-over from other donors' samples. The V gene is TRBV7-2, the J gene TRBJ2-3; as DNA is missing, the TRBD1 call by TCRdb cannot be tested. The CDR3 here is CASGLRGAADTQYF.